Below are 19 T cell receptor beta chains sequenced from a single sample in a study of blood T cell repertoires in COVID-19. Clones were read by immunoSEQ multiplex PCR, and TCRdb kept only the in-frame ones, dropping some. The data contain around 94,000 clones, around 90% of them singletons. The source material was peripheral blood. The receptors were sampled from a woman between 50 and 59 years old with COVID-19, enrolled during active disease.

The J gene is TRBJ2-7, the V gene TRBV11-2; D is uncertain. The CDR3 spans 12 residues. The V end was cut by 3 bases, the J end by 3 bases, with 6 bases between. The germline V gene has CDR1 SGHAT and CDR2 FQNNGV. This CDR3 reads CASSFDFYEQYF. In DNA, the CDR3 is TGTGCCAGCAGCTTCGACTTCTACGAGCAGTACTTC.

The J gene is TRBJ1-3, the V gene TRBV9; the D gene is possibly TRBD1 (5 bases). Trimming shortened V by 1 base and J by 0 bases, and 8 bases separated the two germline ends. The CDR3 extends over 15 amino acids. Germline CDR1 and CDR2: SGDLS and YYNGEE. In nucleotides, the CDR3 is TGTGCCAGCAGCGTAAGTGACAGCTCTGGAAACACCATATATTTT. Protein sequence: CASSVSDSSGNTIYF.

V usage is TRBV6-5 and J usage is TRBJ2-2; 13 nucleotides match TRBD2. Per germline, CDR1 MNHEY and CDR2 SVGAGI. Trimming removed 7 bases from V and 4 bases from J; junction bases left unmatched: 3. This CDR3 contains 15 residues. As DNA, the CDR3 is TGTGCCAGCACAGGACTAGCGGGGGCCACCGGGGAGCTGTTTTTT. It is translated as CASTGLAGATGELFF.

The genes are TRBV24-1 and TRBJ2-5; 8 nucleotides match TRBD1. Germline V gene sequence: CDR1 KGHDR, CDR2 SFDVKD. V lost 4 bases to trimming and J lost 10 bases; unmatched junction nucleotides: 10. This CDR3 is built from 14 residues. The CDR3 loop reads CATSESGQAVVQYF. Here the CDR3 DNA reads TGTGCCACCAGTGAGTCGGGACAGGCCGTTGTCCAGTACTTC.

This sequence joins TRBV2 and TRBJ1-1, with D unresolved. CDR3 size: 12 residues. V lost 6 bases and J 8 bases, leaving 13 bases between the germline ends. The germline CDR1 and CDR2 sequences are SNHLY and FYNNEI. CDR3: CASSNSLSEAFF. The CDR3 DNA sequence: TGTGCCAGCAGCAATTCCCTATCCGAAGCTTTCTTT.

The V gene is TRBV3-1 (or the pseudogene TRBV3-2), the J gene TRBJ2-7; 12 bases fit TRBD2. Germline CDR1 reads LGHDT; CDR2 reads YNNKEL (reference sequence). The trim removed 4 bases at V and 3 bases at J, leaving 4 bases unmatched. The CDR3 covers 15 residues. CDR3 in DNA: TGTGCCAGCAGCCCCCGGACTAGCGGGGTCTACGAGCAGTACTTC. Its protein is CASSPRTSGVYEQYF.

The chain uses TRBV6-5 and TRBJ1-1; TRBD1 might be the D (6 bases). In germline, CDR1 is MNHEY, CDR2 SVGAGI. Trimming pared 6 bases from V and 0 bases from J, leaving 14 bases between. The length of the CDR3 is 15 residues. CDR3 coding DNA: TGTGCCAGCAGGCCCCGTGGGGGCGTGAACACTGAAGCTTTCTTT. Translated, it gives CASRPRGGVNTEAFF.

The chain carries TRBV28 and TRBJ1-5; 7 positions agree with TRBD1. CDR3 length: 15 amino acids. CDR1 and CDR2 from the germline V gene are MDHEN and SYDVKM. The V segment lost 5 bases and the J segment 4 bases; nucleotides outside the gene matches: 8. This CDR3 is CASSGSTGRNQPQHF. The CDR3 DNA follows: TGTGCCAGCAGTGGATCGACAGGGCGAAATCAGCCCCAGCATTTT. The whole variable domain, remainder taken from reference TRBV28 and TRBJ1-5, is DVKVTQSSRYLVKRTGEKVFLECVQDMDHENMFWYRQDPGLGLRLIYFSYDVKMKEKGDIPEGYSVSREKKERFSLILESASTNQTSMYLCASSGSTGRNQPQHFGDGTRLSIL.

The chain combines TRBV28 with TRBJ2-7; tentative D call: TRBD2 (7 bases). The CDR3 is 15 residues long. Looked up from germline, CDR1 is MDHEN and CDR2 is SYDVKM. V was pared by 7 bases and J by 0 bases, with 16 bases between. The CDR3 spells CASTLAGASSYEQYF. The CDR3 nucleotides read TGTGCCAGCACCCTCGCGGGGGCGAGCTCCTACGAGCAGTACTTC.

This chain joins TRBV7-6 and TRBJ2-7; the match to TRBD1 covers 8 bases. J gave up 0 bases and V 4 bases, and 5 bases lay outside the gene matches. The CDR3 spans 15 residues. Germline loops: CDR1 SGHVS, CDR2 FNYEAQ. The CDR3 DNA follows: TGTGCCAGCAGCTCGGACAGGGCTTTCTCCTACGAGCAGTACTTC. Its translation is CASSSDRAFSYEQYF. The entire variable domain, with the rest obtained from reference TRBV7-6 and TRBJ2-7, is as follows: GAGVSQSPRYKVTKRGQDVALRCDPISGHVSLYWYRQALGQGPEFLTYFNYEAQQDKSGLPNDRFSAERPEGSISTLTIQRTEQRDSAMYRCASSSDRAFSYEQYFGPGTRLTVT.

This chain connects TRBV12-3 or TRBV12-4 to TRBJ2-7; no clear D gene. With 5 bases removed from V and 6 bases from J, the gap between germline ends came to 11 bases. The CDR3 sequence is 12 residues long. The CDR3: CASSISSGEQYF. Here the CDR3 DNA reads TGTGCCAGCAGTATCTCTTCCGGCGAGCAGTACTTC.

The rearrangement uses TRBV9 and TRBJ1-1; D gene unclear. The germline gives CDR1 SGDLS, CDR2 YYNGEE. V was trimmed by 0 bases and J by 1 base, leaving 13 bases between them. The CDR3 has 16 residues. The CDR3 nucleotides read TGTGCCAGCAGCGTAGCTGGGCAGGCCGGGAACACTGAAGCTTTCTTT. It encodes CASSVAGQAGNTEAFF.

The chain couples TRBV4-1 to TRBJ2-1; 7 bases fit TRBD2. Germline CDR1 reads MGHRA; CDR2 reads YSYEKL. The V and J ends lost 0 bases and 7 bases, in that order; junction bases with no gene match: 12. This CDR3 has 17 residues. CDR3 in amino acids: CASSQESPGQGGNEQFF. Here the CDR3 DNA reads TGCGCCAGCAGCCAAGAAAGTCCCGGGCAGGGAGGGAATGAGCAGTTCTTC.

CDR3 bases: TGCGCCAGCAGCCATAGCGGGGGGTATGTTAGTGAGCAGTTCTTC. It translates to CASSHSGGYVSEQFF. The chain joins TRBV4-1 to TRBJ2-1; 10 bases are shared with TRBD2. Germline-derived CDR1 and CDR2 are MGHRA and YSYEKL. The CDR3 length is 15 residues. The trim removed 3 bases at V and 9 bases at J, leaving 8 bases unmatched.

In its sample, this clone was seen a few times. V gene TRBV7-9 combines with J gene TRBJ1-2; possibly TRBD1 for D (5 bases). V was trimmed by 3 bases and J by 5 bases, leaving 10 bases between them. The CDR3 is 13 amino acids. The germline gives CDR1 SEHNR, CDR2 FQNEAQ (reference sequence). CDR3 loop: CASSFRVDYGYTF. The CDR3 bases are TGTGCCAGCAGCTTCAGGGTGGATTATGGCTACACCTTC.

This chain links TRBV25-1 with TRBJ2-7; TRBD1 agrees at 7 bases. This CDR3 is built from 15 residues. Germline V gene data show CDR1 as MGHDK and CDR2 as SYGVNS. The V and J ends lost 8 bases and 9 bases, in that order; junction bases with no gene match: 19. CDR3 DNA sequence: TGTGCCAGCCGAGATAATGGTGGGGGACAGAAGGGGCAGTACTTC. It encodes CASRDNGGGQKGQYF.

The chain combines TRBV10-1 with TRBJ2-1, with 8 bases lining up with TRBD2. V shed 4 bases and J 5 bases; nucleotides not matched to a gene: 4. The CDR3 runs to 14 residues. The germline gives CDR1 WNHNN, CDR2 SYGVQD (reference sequence). CDR3: CASSGSGEDNEQFF. Written as DNA, the CDR3 is TGCGCCAGCAGTGGTAGCGGGGAAGACAATGAGCAGTTCTTC.

This chain joins TRBV5-6 and TRBJ2-7; 10 bases are shared with TRBD1. Germline V lookup: CDR1 SGHDT, CDR2 YYEEEE. This CDR3 contains 16 residues. The J segment lost 3 bases and the V segment lost 5 bases, leaving 11 bases of the junction unmatched. The DNA of the CDR3 is TGTGCCAGCAGACCTAACCGGGACAGGGGCATCTACGAGCAGTACTTC. Encoded protein: CASRPNRDRGIYEQYF.

V gene TRBV5-4 combines with J gene TRBJ1-2; 7 bases agree with TRBD1. CDR3 size: 13 residues. V lost 5 bases, J lost 4 bases, and 5 bases stayed unmatched. CDR1 is SGHNT, CDR2 YYREEE, per germline (reference sequence). CDR3 residues: CASRSTGLYGYTF. The CDR3 DNA reads TGTGCCAGCAGATCGACAGGGCTCTATGGCTACACCTTC. The full variable domain, with the rest looked up from reference TRBV5-4 and TRBJ1-2, is ETGVTQSPTHLIKTRGQQVTLRCSSQSGHNTVSWYQQALGQGPQFIFQYYREEENGRGNFPPRFSGLQFPNYSSELNVNALELDDSALYLCASRSTGLYGYTFGSGTRLTVV.